The rows below give T cell receptor beta chains drawn from one sample of a study of T cell responses to AZD1222 COVID-19 vaccine. Sequenced by immunoSEQ multiplex PCR; TCRdb stores in-frame clones only, minus some. Altogether over 70,000 clones are present, roughly 87% being singletons, with the ten largest covering about 5.4%. This specimen was peripheral blood, taken 28 days after the second AZD1222 dose. The receptors were gathered from an adult who received the AZD1222 COVID-19 vaccine. Both conserved end residues are part of each CDR3. The D gene is left open where the match is weak. Some rows have no size entry. The others give once, few or many, or a class for an expanded clone.

v_call,j_call,d_call,cdr3_length,clone_size,cdr3_aa,cdr3_nt
TRBV27,TRBJ2-4,.,13,.,CASSIGRKNIQYF,TGTGCCAGCAGCATTGGGAGGAAAAACATTCAGTACTTC
TRBV2,TRBJ2-3,.,14,once,CASSVGGSTDTQYF,TGTGCCAGCAGTGTCGGGGGTAGCACAGATACGCAGTATTTT
TRBV7-3,TRBJ2-6,.,15,.,CASSLTAGQANVLTF,TGTGCCAGCAGCTTAACGGCAGGGCAGGCCAACGTCCTGACTTTC
TRBV6-1,TRBJ1-6,.,18,few,CASSEALRESSYNSPLHF,TGTGCCAGCAGTGAAGCGCTTCGGGAGAGCTCCTATAATTCACCCCTCCACTTT
TRBV27,TRBJ1-2,.,12,.,CASSRTAYGYTF,TGTGCCAGCAGTCGGACAGCCTATGGCTACACCTTC
TRBV12-3/TRBV12-4,TRBJ1-5,.,12,.,CASSSRGQPQHF,TGTGCCAGCAGTTCCCGGGGACAGCCCCAGCATTTT
TRBV7-2,TRBJ1-4,.,15,.,CASSLYDRTVEKLFF,TGTGCCAGCAGCTTATACGATCGGACAGTCGAAAAACTGTTTTTT
TRBV13,TRBJ2-1,.,14,.,CASSLKGSYNEQFF,TGTGCCAGCAGCCTTAAAGGTAGTTACAATGAGCAGTTCTTC
TRBV11-1,TRBJ1-2,TRBD1,14,.,CASSLETGAYGYTF,TGTGCCAGCAGCTTGGAGACAGGGGCCTATGGCTACACCTTC
TRBV13,TRBJ1-3,.,14,.,CASRLGTSGNTIYF,TGTGCCAGCAGATTGGGGACCTCTGGAAACACCATATATTTT
TRBV25-1,TRBJ1-1,.,14,.,CASSEFTANTEAFF,TGTGCCAGCAGTGAATTCACCGCGAACACTGAAGCTTTCTTT
TRBV11-1,TRBJ2-1,.,14,.,CASIQIYSYNEQFF,TGTGCCAGCATCCAGATTTACTCCTACAATGAGCAGTTCTTC
TRBV4-1,TRBJ2-3,.,12,.,CASSLGPDTQYF,TGCGCCAGCAGCCTGGGGCCAGATACGCAGTATTTT
TRBV3-1/TRBV3-2,TRBJ1-2,.,14,once,CASSQVSVNYGYTF,TGTGCCAGCAGCCAAGTATCGGTCAACTATGGCTACACCTTC
TRBV6-6,TRBJ2-7,TRBD2,14,.,CASNPGGGDYEQYF,TGTGCCAGCAATCCAGGCGGGGGGGACTACGAGCAGTACTTC
TRBV3-1/TRBV3-2,TRBJ1-2,.,14,.,CASSLRDINYGYTF,TGTGCCAGCAGCCTTAGGGACATTAACTATGGCTACACCTTC
TRBV2,TRBJ1-3,.,13,.,CASRDNSGNTIYF,TGTGCCAGCAGGGACAACTCTGGAAACACCATATATTTT
TRBV27,TRBJ1-6,.,14,.,CASSLFRGVSPLHF,TGTGCCAGCAGTTTATTCAGGGGTGTTTCACCCCTCCACTTT
TRBV2,TRBJ1-5,.,12,.,CASSVPGKPQHF,TGTGCCAGCAGTGTCCCAGGGAAGCCCCAGCATTTT
TRBV6-2/TRBV6-3,TRBJ2-7,TRBD1,14,.,CASSYSDRTYEQYF,TGTGCCAGCAGTTATTCGGACAGGACCTACGAGCAGTACTTC
TRBV7-2,TRBJ1-2,TRBD1,14,.,CASSLTTGSYGYTF,TGTGCCAGCAGCCTAACGACAGGGAGCTATGGCTACACCTTC
TRBV7-9,TRBJ2-2,TRBD1,12,.,CASIEGGRELFF,TGTGCCAGCATCGAAGGGGGCAGGGAGCTGTTTTTT
TRBV27,TRBJ1-5,.,14,.,CASKTTGSNQPQHF,TGTGCCAGCAAAACAACAGGGAGCAATCAGCCCCAGCATTTT
TRBV6-5,TRBJ2-5,TRBD1,14,.,CASSSGTEQETQYF,TGTGCCAGCAGCTCCGGGACAGAACAAGAGACCCAGTACTTC
TRBV19,TRBJ1-2,.,13,.,CASSPQGAYGYTF,TGTGCCAGTAGTCCACAGGGAGCCTATGGCTACACCTTC
TRBV6-5,TRBJ1-2,.,14,.,CASSYRTEPYGYTF,TGTGCCAGCAGTTACAGGACGGAACCTTATGGCTACACCTTC
TRBV2,TRBJ1-1,.,12,.,CASTLTRPEAFF,TGTGCCAGCACTTTAACCAGGCCCGAAGCTTTCTTT
TRBV4-3,TRBJ1-2,.,13,.,CASSQGARHGYTF,TGCGCCAGCAGCCAAGGGGCCCGCCATGGCTACACCTTC
TRBV7-3,TRBJ1-1,.,15,.,CASSPIVGRNTEAFF,TGTGCCAGCAGCCCCATCGTGGGGCGAAACACTGAAGCTTTCTTT
TRBV3-1/TRBV3-2,TRBJ2-1,TRBD1,12,.,CASSYRGGEQFF,TGTGCCAGCAGTTACAGGGGTGGGGAGCAGTTCTTC
TRBV4-2,TRBJ2-7,TRBD1,17,.,CASSQDFGDSSLYEQYF,TGTGCCAGCAGCCAAGATTTTGGGGACAGCTCCCTTTACGAGCAGTACTTC
TRBV24-1,TRBJ2-6,.,15,.,CATSEGKAGANVLTF,TGTGCCACCTCGGAAGGGAAGGCTGGGGCCAACGTCCTGACTTTC
TRBV6-5,TRBJ1-2,.,14,.,CASSYPQDNYGYTF,TGTGCCAGCAGTTATCCCCAGGATAACTATGGCTACACCTTC
TRBV27,TRBJ1-5,TRBD1,16,.,CASSTTGQGFNQPQHF,TGTGCCAGCAGTACTACGGGACAGGGGTTCAATCAGCCCCAGCATTTT
TRBV27,TRBJ1-1,TRBD1,18,once,CASSFGAGQGNYDTEAFF,TGTGCCAGCAGTTTTGGTGCGGGACAGGGAAATTATGACACTGAAGCTTTCTTT
TRBV10-3,TRBJ2-2,.,15,once,CAISIGGRDTGELFF,TGTGCCATCAGTATCGGGGGTAGGGACACCGGGGAGCTGTTTTTT
TRBV19,TRBJ1-5,.,17,once,CASSRWVVEGYNQPQHF,TGTGCCAGTAGTAGGTGGGTGGTCGAAGGTTACAATCAGCCCCAGCATTTT
TRBV7-9,TRBJ1-1,.,15,.,CASSLVGQMNTEAFF,TGTGCCAGCAGCTTAGTCGGACAGATGAACACTGAAGCTTTCTTT
TRBV6-6,TRBJ1-5,TRBD1,16,.,CASRDWDSSDNQPQHF,TGTGCCAGCAGGGACTGGGACAGCTCGGACAATCAGCCCCAGCATTTT
TRBV11-2,TRBJ2-2,TRBD1,16,.,CASSPGQEIYTGELFF,TGTGCCAGCAGCCCCGGACAGGAGATCTACACCGGGGAGCTGTTTTTT
TRBV23-1,TRBJ1-1,.,15,once,CASSQFDRVRTEAFF,TGCGCCAGCAGTCAATTTGACAGAGTTCGGACTGAAGCTTTCTTT
TRBV2,TRBJ2-1,.,15,.,CASSELGRDYNEQFF,TGTGCCAGCAGTGAGCTGGGGCGGGACTACAATGAGCAGTTCTTC
TRBV5-3,TRBJ2-6,TRBD1,17,.,CARSRGTGISGANVLTF,TGTGCCAGAAGCCGAGGGACAGGCATCTCTGGGGCCAACGTCCTGACTTTC
TRBV5-1,TRBJ2-1,TRBD1,15,.,CASSLRTGSYNEQFF,TGCGCCAGCAGCTTACGGACAGGGTCCTACAATGAGCAGTTCTTC
TRBV9,TRBJ2-3,.,15,.,CASSVEGRGTDTQYF,TGTGCCAGCAGCGTAGAGGGCAGGGGAACAGATACGCAGTATTTT
TRBV3-1/TRBV3-2,TRBJ1-4,TRBD1,14,.,CASSRTGGGEKLFF,TGTGCCAGCAGTCGGACAGGGGGCGGAGAAAAACTGTTTTTT
TRBV29-1,TRBJ1-1,TRBD1,13,once,CSVSLRTGLRAFF,TGCAGCGTCTCCCTCAGGACAGGGTTGAGGGCTTTCTTT
TRBV2,TRBJ1-5,TRBD1,18,.,CATSPRQGGGYSNQPQHF,TGTGCCACCTCGCCCCGACAGGGAGGGGGATATAGCAATCAGCCCCAGCATTTT